The 16 T cell receptor beta chains given below trace back to one sample, sequenced in a study of OX40 agonist ivuxolimab in advanced cancers. Clones were read by immunoSEQ multiplex PCR, and TCRdb kept only the in-frame ones, dropping some. The sample includes roughly 9,300 clones, under 80% of them seen just once. This sample comprised CD4+ or CD8+ T cells sorted from blood, obtained in a trial of the OX40 agonist ivuxolimab. Receptor source: an adult with an advanced solid tumor such as melanoma, head and neck, liver or kidney cancer.

The V call is TRBV10-3, the J call TRBJ2-1; no definite D call. V was trimmed by 7 bases and J by 7 bases, leaving 11 bases between them. The CDR3 is 12 amino acids. CDR1 is ENHRY, CDR2 SYGVKD, per germline. This CDR3 reads CAINEGENEQFF. The CDR3 DNA sequence: TGTGCCATCAATGAAGGCGAAAATGAGCAGTTCTTC.

This chain joins TRBV19 and TRBJ2-1, with D maybe TRBD1 (6 bases). V lost 8 bases and J lost 12, with 29 bases in between. CDR3 length: 16 residues. Germline V gene sequence: CDR1 LNHDA, CDR2 SQIVND (reference sequence). The chain's CDR3 is CASHEAGTPDSMMQFF. CDR3 bases: TGTGCCAGTCACGAGGCTGGGACACCGGACTCAATGATGCAGTTCTTC.

The V and J genes are TRBV7-9 and TRBJ2-3, with a possible D match to TRBD1 (6 bases). Deletions cut 5 bases from V and 0 bases from J, with 15 bases between. The germline V gene has CDR1 SEHNR and CDR2 FQNEAQ (reference sequence). The CDR3 runs to 16 residues. The CDR3 bases are TGTGCCAGCAGCCAGCTCGGGACACCGAGCACAGATACGCAGTATTTT. Residues: CASSQLGTPSTDTQYF.

The chain links TRBV27 to TRBJ2-2, with 7 bases lining up with TRBD2. Trimming at V came to 3 bases and at J to 7 bases, leaving 14 bases not matched to a gene. Per germline, CDR1 MNHEY and CDR2 SMNVEV (reference sequence). The CDR3 contains 17 residues. CDR3 nucleotides: TGTGCCAGCAGTTTCACGAAGCTAAGCGGGATTAGCGGGGAGCTGTTTTTT. Its translation is CASSFTKLSGISGELFF.

This clone has just a few counts. Here the CDR3 reads CASSEKTSGYNEQFF. The CDR3 nucleotides are TGTGCCAGCAGTGAAAAGACTAGCGGCTACAATGAGCAGTTCTTC. V and J are TRBV6-1 and TRBJ2-1; 9 nucleotides agree with TRBD2. Trimming cost V 2 bases and J 3 bases; bases outside gene matches: 2. Germline V CDR1 and CDR2: MNHNS, SASEGT. This CDR3 has 15 amino acids.

In this sample, this clone turned up a few times. This chain links TRBV10-2 with TRBJ2-3, with 7 bases that match TRBD1. Germline CDR1 WSHSY, CDR2 SAAADI. The V segment lost 3 bases and the J segment 7 bases; nucleotides outside the gene matches: 10. This CDR3 is built from 15 residues. The CDR3 loop reads CASSEARQGFYTQYF. DNA for the CDR3: TGCGCCAGCAGTGAAGCGAGACAGGGTTTTTATACGCAGTATTTT.

The chain couples TRBV11-2 to TRBJ2-7; D is possibly TRBD2 (6 bases). The length of the CDR3 is 15 residues. V was trimmed by 3 bases and J by 2 bases, leaving 14 bases between them. In germline, CDR1 is SGHAT, CDR2 FQNNGV. CDR3 sequence: CASSLTSGSPYEQYF. The DNA of the CDR3 is TGTGCCAGCAGCTTGACCAGCGGGTCCCCCTACGAGCAGTACTTC.

V and J are TRBV5-1 and TRBJ1-1; perhaps TRBD1 as D (6 bases). This CDR3 is built from 14 residues. CDR1 and CDR2 (germline): SGHRS, YFSETQ. Trimming took off 5 bases at V and 3 bases at J, with 14 bases between the two ends. CDR3 protein: CASSYGKGDTEAFF. CDR3 DNA sequence: TGCGCCAGCAGTTACGGAAAGGGGGACACTGAAGCTTTCTTT.

This sequence joins TRBV5-1 and TRBJ2-7; D gene unclear. From germline, CDR1 is SGHRS and CDR2 YFSETQ. This CDR3 spans 16 amino acids. V was shortened by 4 bases and J by 0 bases, with 17 bases between the two germline ends. The CDR3 nucleotides read TGCGCCAGCAGCCCTGCTAGTTTTGGCGCCTCCTACGAGCAGTACTTC. Residues: CASSPASFGASYEQYF.

V is TRBV19 and J is TRBJ2-6; no firm D call. Germline assignment: CDR1 LNHDA and CDR2 SQIVND (reference sequence). The CDR3 has 16 residues. Trimming shortened V by 6 bases and J by 0 bases, and 12 bases separated the two germline ends. CDR3 residues: CASRIDEYSGANVLTF. In DNA form, the CDR3 reads TGTGCCAGTAGGATCGACGAGTACTCTGGGGCCAACGTCCTGACTTTC.

The chain links TRBV7-6 to TRBJ2-1; D is unresolved. Trimming removed 1 base at V and 0 bases at J, with 7 bases between. This CDR3 has 15 amino acids. Germline CDR1 reads SGHVS; CDR2 reads FNYEAQ. For the CDR3, the DNA is TGTGCCAGCAGCTTAGGTGACCTCTCCTACAATGAGCAGTTCTTC. Protein product: CASSLGDLSYNEQFF.

This clone appeared a few times. For the CDR3, the DNA is TGTGCAAGTCGCTTAGCGCAAGGACTAGCGGGAGAGGGGACGCAGTATTTT. This encodes CASRLAQGLAGEGTQYF. The chain is built from TRBV12-2 and TRBJ2-3; TRBD2 reflects the table's D call only, with no check against the DNA. TRBV12-2 is tagged as a pseudogene. This CDR3 comprises 17 residues.

This clone has a single count. This rearrangement joins TRBV7-9 to TRBJ2-5, with D hard to call. Germline values: CDR1 SEHNR, CDR2 FQNEAQ (reference sequence). The CDR3 contains 13 residues. Trimming shortened V by 2 bases and J by 5 bases, and 9 bases separated the two germline ends. CDR3 sequence (DNA): TGTGCCAGCAGCTTAAGTTTGGCGGAGACCCAGTACTTC. This sequence encodes CASSLSLAETQYF.

The chain couples TRBV9 to TRBJ2-2, with TRBD1 matching over 8 bases. CDR1 and CDR2 (germline): SGDLS, YYNGEE. Unmatched junction bases numbered 4, after V lost 3 bases and J lost 0 bases. The CDR3 extends over 16 amino acids. As DNA, the CDR3 is TGTGCCAGCAGCGCTGGACAGGGACCGAACACCGGGGAGCTGTTTTTT. Residues: CASSAGQGPNTGELFF.

In this sample, this clone turned up a few times. The chain links TRBV11-1 to TRBJ2-7; the match to TRBD2 covers 11 bases. This CDR3 has 14 residues. V was pared by 2 bases and J by 7 bases, with 4 bases of the junction left unmatched. Germline V gene sequence: CDR1 SGHAT, CDR2 FQDESV (reference sequence). The DNA for the CDR3 is TGTGCCAGCAGCTTACTAGCGGGAGGAAGTGAGCAGTACTTC. This encodes CASSLLAGGSEQYF.

This clone was seen once. The J gene is TRBJ2-1, the V gene TRBV4-1; D call uncertain. The CDR3 has 15 residues. Trimming cost V 4 bases and J 5 bases, with 15 bases left between them. CDR1 is MGHRA, CDR2 YSYEKL, per germline. CDR3 amino acids: CASSLGPGPNNEQFF. CDR3 coding DNA: TGCGCCAGCAGCCTAGGACCCGGCCCAAACAATGAGCAGTTCTTC.